This T cell receptor beta chain was profiled in a study of blood T cells in healthy people across ages. Regarding the study as a whole: Both naive CD4+ cell counts and diversity were greater in long-lived donors than in aged donors.

Extractions gave at least 5 micrograms of total RNA per sample. Then a second PCR, running about 6 to 12 cycles, was carried out with a sample-barcoded 5' primer and a J-beta primer mix. The authors tagged each cDNA molecule using a template-switch adaptor with 12 random nucleotides. TCRdb analysed the 5' RACE reads with MiXCR anew, one entry per CDR3 protein. Here the sample spans 1,800,000 or so distinct CDR3 sequences, about 39% being singletons. On this clonotype: Its antigen is as yet unknown.

The sample consisted of blood. The TCR sequence derives from a human donor in good health.

CDR3 bases: TGTGCCAGCGGCGAGCGGGGGGCAGATACGCAGTATTTT. Its translation is CASGERGADTQYF. The chain combines TRBV6-1 with TRBJ2-3; 9 positions match TRBD2. Germline assignment: CDR1 MNHNS and CDR2 SASEGT. Unmatched junction bases numbered 4, after V lost 8 bases and J lost 4 bases. The CDR3 totals 13 residues.